Each of the 25 T cell receptor beta chains below was sequenced from the same sample in a study of blood T cell repertoires in COVID-19. The method was immunoSEQ multiplex PCR; TCRdb's version includes in-frame clones alone and lacks a portion of them. This table has over 55,000 clones, about 87% appearing once. Specimen: peripheral blood. These receptor sequences come from a man aged 45-60 years with active COVID-19.

Sample share makes this clone medium-sized. This chain connects TRBV19 to TRBJ2-1, with 9 positions matching TRBD2. The trim removed 4 bases at V and 12 bases at J, leaving 10 bases unmatched. CDR3 length equals 14 residues. Germline CDR1 and CDR2: LNHDA and SQIVND (reference sequence). The CDR3 nucleotides are TGTGCCAGTAGTAGGCGGGAGGGATTAAATTGGCAGTTCTTC. Translating gives CASSRREGLNWQFF.

V usage is TRBV3-1 (or the pseudogene TRBV3-2) and J usage is TRBJ2-7; 10 nucleotides match TRBD2. Germline V gives CDR1 LGHDT, CDR2 YNNKEL (reference sequence). There are 15 residues in the CDR3. V shed 1 base and J 2 bases; nucleotides not matched to a gene: 2. For the CDR3, the DNA is TGTGCCAGCAGCCAAGCGCTAGCGGGGGCCTACGAGCAGTACTTC. Amino acids: CASSQALAGAYEQYF.

The chain carries TRBV28 and TRBJ2-3, with 9 bases identical to TRBD2. CDR1 and CDR2 (germline): MDHEN, SYDVKM. V shed 4 bases, J shed 3 bases, and the junction held 14 bases outside the gene matches. CDR3 length: 18 amino acids. The CDR3 bases are TGTGCCAGCAGTTCAACCTGGGTTAGCGGGAGACGTACAGATACGCAGTATTTT. Protein: CASSSTWVSGRRTDTQYF.

This clone was counted a single time. CDR3 sequence reads: CASSIDWAAGVTDTQYF. CDR3 DNA sequence: TGTGCCAGTAGTATAGATTGGGCAGCGGGGGTAACAGATACGCAGTATTTT. The chain links TRBV19 to TRBJ2-3, with TRBD2 identical over 8 bases. The CDR3 extends over 17 amino acids. V was pared by 0 bases and J by 3 bases, with 8 bases of the junction left unmatched. The germline V gene has CDR1 LNHDA and CDR2 SQIVND (reference sequence).

The CDR3 sequence: CASSLRQEGGYTF. CDR3 sequence (DNA): TGTGCCAGCAGCCTCCGGCAGGAGGGGGGCTACACCTTC. This chain joins TRBV7-2 and TRBJ1-2; possible D gene TRBD1, 5 bases. This CDR3 has 13 amino acids. V was shortened by 5 bases and J by 8 bases, with 15 bases between the two germline ends. Per germline, CDR1 SGHTA and CDR2 FQGNSA.

The V and J genes are TRBV2 and TRBJ2-2; the match to TRBD1 covers 8 bases. CDR1 and CDR2 (germline): SNHLY, FYNNEI. CDR3 size: 15 residues. Trimming took 8 bases from V and 4 from J; bases not matched to a gene: 9. CDR3: CASELTTGGTGELFF. Here the CDR3 DNA reads TGTGCCAGCGAATTGACTACAGGGGGCACCGGGGAGCTGTTTTTT.

This clone appeared a few times. The chain uses TRBV28 and TRBJ2-2; TRBD2 matches 8 bases. Germline V gene sequence: CDR1 MDHEN, CDR2 SYDVKM. J was trimmed by 2 bases and V by 6 bases; bases with no gene match: 14. The CDR3 spans 18 residues. The CDR3 is CASSGRFRTSFNTGELFF. The DNA of the CDR3 is TGTGCCAGCAGCGGGCGGTTTCGGACTAGCTTTAACACCGGGGAGCTGTTTTTT.

CDR3 region: CASSRGLRGNYGYTF. CDR3 coding DNA: TGTGCCAGTAGCAGGGGCCTCAGGGGGAACTATGGCTACACCTTC. V is TRBV19 and J is TRBJ1-2, with 7 bases identical to TRBD1. The V segment lost 6 bases and the J segment 2 bases; nucleotides outside the gene matches: 9. The germline V gene has CDR1 LNHDA and CDR2 SQIVND (reference sequence). CDR3 length equals 15 residues.

The rearrangement uses TRBV5-1 and TRBJ1-1; TRBD1 agrees at 11 bases. Unmatched junction bases numbered 11, after V lost 6 bases and J lost 4 bases. The CDR3 length is 16 residues. Germline CDR1 reads SGHRS; CDR2 reads YFSETQ. The CDR3 spells CASKAGQGGVGTEAFF. The CDR3 DNA sequence: TGCGCCAGCAAGGCGGGACAGGGGGGAGTGGGCACTGAAGCTTTCTTT.

The chain couples TRBV5-1 to TRBJ2-3, with 9 bases fitting TRBD2. The CDR3 sequence is 15 residues long. Germline trimming cut 4 bases from V and 0 bases from J; bases unmatched to any gene: 3. The V gene's germline CDR1 is SGHRS and CDR2 YFSETQ. CDR3 DNA sequence: TGCGCCAGCAGCCATAGCGGGGGAAGCACAGATACGCAGTATTTT. It codes for CASSHSGGSTDTQYF.

The chain recombines TRBV28 with TRBJ2-7; 8 bases match TRBD1. The V and J ends lost 3 bases and 1 base, in that order; junction bases with no gene match: 2. The CDR3 runs to 14 residues. Germline CDR1 and CDR2: MDHEN and SYDVKM. CDR3 nucleotide sequence: TGTGCCAGCAGTTTGACAGGGGCTTCCTACGAGCAGTACTTC. Translating gives CASSLTGASYEQYF. Full variable domain (outside the CDR3, taken from reference TRBV28 and TRBJ2-7): DVKVTQSSRYLVKRTGEKVFLECVQDMDHENMFWYRQDPGLGLRLIYFSYDVKMKEKGDIPEGYSVSREKKERFSLILESASTNQTSMYLCASSLTGASYEQYFGPGTRLTVT.

The chain has TRBV19 and TRBJ1-5; weak D call: TRBD1 (5 bases). V lost 9 bases to trimming and J lost 5 bases, with 23 bases between them. The V gene's germline CDR1 is LNHDA and CDR2 SQIVND (reference sequence). The CDR3 loop spans 16 amino acids. CDR3 bases: TGTGCCAGAAACGTGGAGCTTTCAGGGTCGCATCAGCCCCAGCATTTT. Its protein is CARNVELSGSHQPQHF.

The count of this clone is one. The chain employs TRBV28 and TRBJ1-1; D perhaps matches TRBD1 (5 bases). Per the germline V gene, CDR1 is MDHEN and CDR2 is SYDVKM. Trimming pared 6 bases from V and 3 bases from J, leaving 14 bases between. The CDR3 loop spans 14 amino acids. CDR3 loop: CASRDLGGYTEAFF. CDR3 DNA: TGTGCCAGCAGAGACCTGGGGGGTTACACTGAAGCTTTCTTT.

V usage is TRBV5-3 and J usage is TRBJ2-5, with no clear D. TRBV5-3 is an open reading frame, and its role is uncertain. Trimming cost V 2 bases and J 5 bases, with 7 bases left between them. The CDR3 is 12 amino acids. The DNA of the CDR3 is TGTGCCAGAAGCTTACGTCGGGAGACCCAGTACTTC. It translates to CARSLRRETQYF.

CDR3 nucleotide sequence: TGTGCCAGCTCACCAGAGACAGGGGGCGGCACTGAAGCTTTCTTT. Amino acid sequence: CASSPETGGGTEAFF. The chain couples TRBV18 to TRBJ1-1; 10 bases align to TRBD1. J lost 4 bases, V lost 2 bases, and 4 bases had no gene match. The CDR3 is 15 amino acids. Per the germline V gene, CDR1 is KGHSH and CDR2 is LQKENI.

CDR3 in amino acids: CSVVAGLHSYEQYF. The CDR3 region has the DNA TGCAGCGTTGTAGCGGGCCTACACTCCTACGAGCAGTACTTC. The chain links TRBV29-1 to TRBJ2-7; 7 bases map to TRBD2. Germline CDR1 SQVTM, CDR2 ANQGSEA. The CDR3 covers 14 residues. With V trimmed by 4 bases and J by 0 bases, 6 bases remained unmatched.

The chain has TRBV15 and TRBJ1-4; 7 nucleotides agree with TRBD1. This CDR3 is built from 14 residues. Trimming at V came to 3 bases and at J to 8 bases, leaving 6 bases not matched to a gene. Germline lookup yields CDR1 LNHNV and CDR2 YYDKDF (reference sequence). CDR3 in amino acids: CATSRLQGWEKLFF. DNA of the CDR3: TGTGCCACCAGCAGGCTACAGGGGTGGGAAAAACTGTTTTTT. Based on the CDR3 plus reference TRBV15 and TRBJ1-4, the full variable domain is DAMVIQNPRYQVTQFGKPVTLSCSQTLNHNVMYWYQQKSSQAPKLLFHYYDKDFNNEADTPDNFQSRRPNTSFCFLDIRSPGLGDTAMYLCATSRLQGWEKLFFGSGTQLSVL.

V is TRBV10-1 and J is TRBJ2-1; 10 nucleotides match TRBD1. Unmatched junction bases numbered 11, after V lost 6 bases and J lost 6 bases. The V gene's germline CDR1 is WNHNN and CDR2 SYGVQD (reference sequence). This CDR3 has 16 amino acids. The CDR3 DNA reads as TGCGCCAGCAGGATCGGGACAGGGGTCAGTAGCAATGAGCAGTTCTTC. This codes for CASRIGTGVSSNEQFF.

This chain uses TRBV18 with TRBJ1-1; 8 positions match TRBD1. V dropped 6 bases and J dropped 4; count of bases not matched to a gene: 7. This CDR3 spans 14 amino acids. Germline values: CDR1 KGHSH, CDR2 LQKENI. This CDR3 is CASSFDRGGTEAFF. In nucleotides, the CDR3 is TGTGCCAGCTCCTTCGACAGGGGCGGCACTGAAGCTTTCTTT. Full variable domain (missing parts from reference TRBV18 and TRBJ1-1): NAGVMQNPRHLVRRRGQEARLRCSPMKGHSHVYWYRQLPEEGLKFMVYLQKENIIDESGMPKERFSAEFPKEGPSILRIQQVVRGDSAAYFCASSFDRGGTEAFFGQGTRLTVV.

This clone was detected once. The CDR3 region is CASSPPGRRRVAYGYTF. In DNA form, the CDR3 reads TGTGCCAGCAGTCCACCAGGACGGCGGCGGGTAGCCTATGGCTACACCTTC. This sequence joins TRBV27 and TRBJ1-2; D gene unclear. Germline CDR1 reads MNHEY; CDR2 reads SMNVEV (reference sequence). Trimming left V 5 bases short and J 4 bases short, with 23 bases between. This CDR3 contains 17 residues.

V gene TRBV5-5 combines with J gene TRBJ1-1; no clear D gene. Trimming pared 0 bases from V and 4 bases from J, leaving 10 bases between. The CDR3 is 14 amino acids. CDR1 and CDR2 (germline): SGHKS, YYEKEE (reference sequence). The CDR3 sequence is CASSLGTASTEAFF. CDR3 bases: TGTGCCAGCAGCTTGGGGACTGCGAGCACTGAAGCTTTCTTT.

This chain uses TRBV18 with TRBJ2-1; unclear D gene. The V and J ends lost 0 bases and 0 bases respectively, with 6 bases between them. CDR1 is KGHSH and CDR2 is LQKENI in the germline V gene. The CDR3 consists of 15 residues. The CDR3 DNA sequence: TGTGCCAGCTCACCACCACAGAGCTCCTACAATGAGCAGTTCTTC. Residues: CASSPPQSSYNEQFF.

This clone was found once. The chain recombines TRBV5-6 with TRBJ2-2; TRBD1 is a possible D gene (6 bases). This CDR3 contains 14 residues. CDR1 is SGHDT and CDR2 is YYEEEE in the germline V gene. V was pared by 2 bases and J by 7 bases, with 12 bases between. The CDR3 bases are TGTGCCAGCAGCTTACAGGGTGAGGTCGGGGAGCTGTTTTTT. It specifies CASSLQGEVGELFF.

The V and J genes are TRBV6-5 and TRBJ1-1, with 7 nucleotides matching TRBD1. CDR1 is MNHEY and CDR2 is SVGAGI in the germline V gene. This CDR3 is built from 15 residues. Trimming cost V 6 bases and J 0 bases; bases outside gene matches: 7. CDR3 DNA sequence: TGTGCCAGCAGAGGAGACAGGGAGGTGAACACTGAAGCTTTCTTT. This encodes CASRGDREVNTEAFF.

J is TRBJ2-7 and V is TRBV5-6; maybe TRBD1 (5 bases). Looked up from germline, CDR1 is SGHDT and CDR2 is YYEEEE. The ends were cut back, 5 bases at V and 7 bases at J, with 19 bases in the middle. The CDR3 extends over 14 amino acids. The CDR3 region is CASSFWGRVGEQYF. CDR3 coding DNA: TGTGCCAGCAGTTTTTGGGGCCGGGTCGGGGAGCAGTACTTC.